This T cell receptor beta chain was recorded in a study of long-term antiretroviral therapy in people with HIV. Study as a whole: The study's earliest collections predate the 2015 immediate-ART recommendation by about a decade.

V dropped 5 bases and J dropped 4; count of bases not matched to a gene: 7. The germline CDR1 and CDR2 sequences are GTSNPN and SVGIG (reference sequence). There are 14 residues in the CDR3. Note on this clone: What it binds is not known.

General study points: Specimen acquisition occurred between about 2004 and 2017, potentially under older ART regimens. Regardless of time point, clones expanded before ART dominated the repertoire.

Run at survey level, the immunoSEQ assay was version v3.0. Data came from immunoSEQ multiplex PCR; TCRdb stores just in-frame clones and leaves some out. The data show some 27,000 clones, 93% seen once. The samples comprised 1-10 million cryopreserved PBMC ahead of DNA extraction. The sample in question was unsorted PBMCs, obtained around 6.3 years after starting antiretroviral therapy. The chain combines TRBV30 with TRBJ1-1; 10 nucleotides line up with TRBD1. The receptor's source is a woman aged 40 to 50 with HIV. CDR3 sequence: CAWDPGQGSTEAFF. In DNA, the CDR3 is TGTGCCTGGGACCCGGGACAGGGGAGCACTGAAGCTTTCTTT.